This TCR beta chain was sequenced for a study of molecular identifiers for immune sequencing clone quantification. Turning to this clonotype: Its specificity is not known.

General study points: Spiked TCR RNA from one Jurkat cell reportedly showed up when mixed among some 1 million naive cells. Among effectors, clones above 20 RNA copies held over 98% of molecules; among naive cells, under 1%. Molecules of identical TCR sharing a barcode could underestimate highly expanded clone sizes.

This CDR3 spans 18 amino acids. Germline V gene data show CDR1 as SGHDN and CDR2 as FVKESK. V lost 5 bases and J lost 5; bases outside the gene matches: 20. It was with previously described methods and listed TCR primers that bulk TCR libraries were made. TCRdb itself ran the PCR reads through MiXCR, one entry per CDR3 protein. The table has more than 450,000 distinct CDR3 sequences, 20% to 25% seen once. Material: naive CD8+ T cells from blood, with Jurkat cell RNA spiked in. Subset of the sample: FACS-sorted CD8+CD4-CCR7+CD45RA+ naive T cells. This chain uses TRBV14 with TRBJ2-7, with 8 bases that match TRBD2. This sequence was found in a human donor in good health. Some libraries in this study had Jurkat cell RNA spiked in. The CDR3 coding sequence is TGTGCCAGCAGCTACCACGGGGGACTGGGGACTAGTGCGGACGAGCAGTACTTC. It yields the protein CASSYHGGLGTSADEQYF.